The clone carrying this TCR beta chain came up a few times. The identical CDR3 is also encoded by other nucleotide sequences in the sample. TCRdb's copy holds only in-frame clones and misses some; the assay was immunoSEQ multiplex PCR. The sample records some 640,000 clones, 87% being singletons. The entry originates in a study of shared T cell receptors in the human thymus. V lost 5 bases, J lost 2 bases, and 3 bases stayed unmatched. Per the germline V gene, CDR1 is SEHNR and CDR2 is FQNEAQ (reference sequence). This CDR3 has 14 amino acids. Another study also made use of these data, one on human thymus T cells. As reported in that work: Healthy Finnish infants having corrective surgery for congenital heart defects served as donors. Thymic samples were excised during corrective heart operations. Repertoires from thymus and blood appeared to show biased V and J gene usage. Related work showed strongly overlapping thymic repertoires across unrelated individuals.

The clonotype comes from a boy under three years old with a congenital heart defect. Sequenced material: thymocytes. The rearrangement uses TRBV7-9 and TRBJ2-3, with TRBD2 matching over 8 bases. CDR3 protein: CASSLGLATDTQYF. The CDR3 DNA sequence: TGTGCCAGCAGCCTAGGACTAGCCACAGATACGCAGTATTTT.